The clone carrying this TCR beta chain has a count of ten or more. The antigen remains unidentified. A much larger clone lies one base from this, so it may be a read error. The data were taken from a study of blood T cells in healthy people across ages. Through a sample-barcoded 5' primer and a J-beta primer mix, a second PCR was run for roughly 7 to 11 cycles. From the 5' RACE reads, TCRdb called clonotypes with MiXCR, one entry per CDR3 protein. The sample has roughly 790,000 distinct CDR3 sequences; roughly 47% are singletons. Unmatched junction bases numbered 10, after V lost 5 bases and J lost 8 bases. CDR1 is MNHEY and CDR2 is SVGAGI in the germline V gene. The CDR3 spans 14 residues. Study-level points and caveats: Diversity of TCR beta per million T cells declined in a roughly linear way with age. Naive CD4+ cell counts and diversity both ran higher in long-lived than in aged donors.

This receptor was taken from a woman aged 55 to 70 in good health. The chain employs TRBV6-5 and TRBJ1-2; 8 bases fit TRBD1. Sequencing used blood. This CDR3 reads CASSVQGGGRGYTF. In nucleotides, the CDR3 is TGTGCCAGCAGTGTACAGGGGGGAGGACGCGGCTACACCTTC.